This TCR beta chain stems from a study of response to subunit inactivated influenza vaccine. This clonotype was recorded once. Trimming took 4 bases from V and 5 from J, leaving 29 bases between them. The CDR3 sequence is 18 residues long. Germline CDR1 is DFQATT and CDR2 is SNEGSKA (reference sequence). TCRdb re-called the RT-PCR reads with MiXCR, one entry per CDR3 protein. The data show more than 700,000 distinct CDR3 sequences, around 21% seen once. The TCR comes from a man aged 45 to 65 who received an inactivated influenza vaccine. Sample: PBMCs from blood, taken 4 to 6 days after vaccination. The V gene is TRBV20-1, the J gene TRBJ1-1; unclear D gene. CDR3 sequence (DNA): TGCAGTGCTATTGCCACGGAACGGGTCGGGAGATGGTGGACTGAAGCTTTCTTT. Translation gives CSAIATERVGRWWTEAFF.